A selection of T cell receptor beta chains follows, all from one sample in a study of T cell responses to AZD1222 COVID-19 vaccine. Profiled with immunoSEQ multiplex PCR; TCRdb holds only in-frame clones, not every one. The data show about 120,000 clones, roughly 92% seen once. The starting material was peripheral blood, obtained 28 days after the second AZD1222 dose. These receptors originate from an adult who received the AZD1222 COVID-19 vaccine. CDR3s include the opening cysteine and the closing phenylalanine or tryptophan. The D gene is left open where the match is weak. Clone sizes are given selectively: once, few, many, or a class where the clone is expanded.

>TRBD2|.|TRBV6-6|TRBJ2-3
CASSYPVGGNTQYF
TGTGCCAGCAGTTACCCGGTGGGAGGGAATACGCAGTATTTT
>TRBD1|.|TRBV9|TRBJ1-2
CASSLTDRASDGYTF
TGTGCCAGCAGCTTAACAGACAGGGCGTCGGATGGCTACACCTTC
>.|.|TRBV5-1|TRBJ1-1
CASSFARINTEAFF
TGCGCCAGCAGCTTCGCCCGGATTAACACTGAAGCTTTCTTT
>TRBD1|.|TRBV5-5|TRBJ2-1
CASSADRGFFF
TGTGCCAGCAGCGCAGACAGGGGGTTCTTCTTC
>.|once|TRBV9|TRBJ2-1
CASSVGRGTSSSYNEQFF
TGTGCCAGCAGCGTAGGGCGGGGGACAAGTAGCTCCTACAATGAGCAGTTCTTC
>.|.|TRBV6-6|TRBJ1-2
CASSYPRGEYYGYTF
TGTGCCAGCAGTTACCCTCGGGGGGAGTACTATGGCTACACCTTC
>TRBD1|.|TRBV7-9|TRBJ2-5
CASSWTGETQYF
TGTGCCAGCAGCTGGACAGGGGAGACCCAGTACTTC
>.|.|TRBV6-1|TRBJ2-4
CASSVGSLILAKNIQYF
TGTGCCAGCAGTGTGGGGTCTCTAATCCTAGCCAAAAACATTCAGTACTTC
>.|few|TRBV4-1|TRBJ2-7
CASSPGMSYEQYF
TGCGCCAGCAGCCCCGGTATGTCCTACGAGCAGTACTTC
>.|.|TRBV6-4|TRBJ1-6
CASAPGDSYNSPLHF
TGTGCCAGCGCCCCGGGGGACTCCTATAATTCACCCCTCCACTTT
>.|.|TRBV28|TRBJ2-5
CASSGARTVKETQYF
TGTGCCAGCAGTGGGGCCCGGACAGTTAAAGAGACCCAGTACTTC
>TRBD1|.|TRBV19|TRBJ1-5
CASSVQQGAWQPQHF
TGTGCCAGTAGTGTGCAACAGGGGGCTTGGCAGCCCCAGCATTTT
>.|.|TRBV12-3/TRBV12-4|TRBJ1-3
CASSRTAGNTIYF
TGTGCCAGCAGTCGGACTGCTGGAAACACCATATATTTT
>.|.|TRBV19|TRBJ1-6
CASSPGQPPSPLHF
TGTGCCAGTAGCCCGGGACAACCACCTTCACCCCTCCACTTT
>.|.|TRBV4-3|TRBJ2-2
CASSQDPASGELFF
TGCGCCAGCAGCCAAGATCCGGCAAGCGGGGAGCTGTTTTTT
>.|.|TRBV21-1|TRBJ1-3
CASNKTRQGVLSQPPSGNTIYF
TGTGCCAGCAACAAGACCCGACAGGGGGTACTTTCACAACCTCCCTCTGGAAACACCATATATTTT
>.|.|TRBV27|TRBJ1-3
CASSLRSPSGNTIYF
TGTGCCAGCAGTTTACGGAGCCCCTCTGGAAACACCATATATTTT
>.|.|TRBV19|TRBJ1-2
CASTIQADDGYTF
TGTGCCAGTACCATCCAGGCGGACGATGGCTACACCTTC
>.|.|TRBV12-3/TRBV12-4|TRBJ2-1
CASSPAGWRVEFF
TGTGCCAGCAGTCCCGCAGGGTGGAGGGTGGAGTTCTTC
>.|.|TRBV5-1|TRBJ1-1
CASSPSTDLNTEAFF
TGCGCCAGCAGCCCCTCGACAGATTTGAACACTGAAGCTTTCTTT
>.|once|TRBV18|TRBJ1-4
CASSPPGATNEKLFF
TGTGCCAGCTCACCACCGGGGGCAACTAATGAAAAACTGTTTTTT
>TRBD1|.|TRBV11-2|TRBJ2-2
CASSRFSGTGKSGELFF
TGTGCCAGCAGCCGATTTTCCGGGACAGGGAAATCCGGGGAGCTGTTTTTT
>.|.|TRBV6-1|TRBJ1-1
CASSDTTGRVTFF
TGTGCCAGCAGTGACACGACAGGTAGGGTGACTTTCTTT
>.|.|TRBV11-3|TRBJ2-1
CASSFGSSGHEQFF
TGTGCCAGCAGCTTTGGTTCTTCAGGGCATGAGCAGTTCTTC
>.|.|TRBV18|TRBJ2-2
CASSPQNSDTGELFF
TGTGCCAGCTCACCACAAAACAGTGACACCGGGGAGCTGTTTTTT
>TRBD2|.|TRBV5-1|TRBJ2-7
CASSLYGGASSYEQYF
TGCGCCAGCAGCTTGTACGGGGGGGCCAGCTCCTACGAGCAGTACTTC
>.|.|TRBV3-1/TRBV3-2|TRBJ1-6
CASSQVIYNSPLHF
TGTGCCAGCAGCCAAGTTATTTATAATTCACCCCTCCACTTT
>TRBD1|.|TRBV10-3|TRBJ2-7
CAISGDSSLYEQYF
TGTGCCATCAGTGGGGACAGCAGTCTCTACGAGCAGTACTTC
>TRBD2|.|TRBV19|TRBJ2-7
CASSTSGGTGEQYF
TGTGCCAGTAGTACCAGCGGGGGGACCGGGGAGCAGTACTTC
>TRBD1|.|TRBV5-1|TRBJ1-4
CASSSTGVREKLFF
TGCGCCAGCAGCTCAACAGGGGTGCGGGAAAAACTGTTTTTT
>.|.|TRBV27|TRBJ2-5
CASGRGRAETQYF
TGTGCCAGCGGGCGGGGGCGAGCGGAGACCCAGTACTTC